This T cell receptor (beta chain) was captured in a study of vaccination effects on CD4 cells after COVID-19. About the research overall: Samples collected post-vaccine were obtained a median of 72 days after the second dose. Study-wide results and caveats: There were few convalescent patients in the study and no early post-infection timepoints.

TCRdb keeps only in-frame clones here, not all; method: immunoSEQ multiplex PCR. The sample consists of more than 60,000 clones, around 70% of them appearing once. ViraFEST used viral peptide pools to expand antigen-specific CD4+ T cells before sequencing. With 9 to 11 days of culture completed, CD4+ T cells were isolated. Each participant received a vaccine that was either BNT162b2 or mRNA-1273, given as two doses. The study found no prior SARS-CoV-2 infection in the vaccine recipients, who tested negative for nucleocapsid antibodies. Germline CDR1 reads SGHAT; CDR2 reads FQDESV (reference sequence). Trimming stripped 0 bases from V and 2 bases from J, with 13 bases between. This CDR3 contains 16 residues. Comments on this clone: Its specificity is not known.

This specimen consisted of CD4+ T cells from PBMCs cultured with HCoV-229E spike peptides, obtained after COVID-19 vaccination. This TCR came from a human donor who received a COVID-19 vaccine. The chain recombines TRBV11-1 with TRBJ2-5; D remains ambiguous. Written as DNA, the CDR3 is TGTGCCAGCAGCTTAGCAAATAGCCCGCTTCAAGAGACCCAGTACTTC. This gives the protein CASSLANSPLQETQYF.